These 14 T cell receptor beta chains share one sample of origin, sequenced in a study of blood T cell repertoires in COVID-19. Profiling relied on immunoSEQ multiplex PCR, and the TCRdb table lists in-frame clones only, not all of them. The sample records some 260,000 clones, under 90% being singletons. The sequencing input was PBMCs or T cells enriched from blood (not recorded which). These receptors were obtained from a man aged 40-49 years who had recovered from COVID-19.

The rearrangement joins TRBV5-4 to TRBJ2-7; TRBD2 aligns across 11 bases. The CDR3 runs to 16 residues. J gave up 4 bases and V 4 bases, and 10 bases lay outside the gene matches. Per germline, CDR1 SGHNT and CDR2 YYREEE (reference sequence). CDR3 loop: CASSAGSSGRPYEQYF. The CDR3, as DNA: TGTGCCAGCAGCGCCGGTTCTAGCGGGAGGCCATACGAGCAGTACTTC.

This clone was observed a handful of times. The V gene is TRBV10-2, the J gene TRBJ2-7; TRBD2 matches at 10 bases. Trimming at V came to 0 bases and at J to 1 base, leaving 12 bases not matched to a gene. CDR1 is WSHSY and CDR2 is SAAADI in the germline V gene. This CDR3 is built from 19 residues. Written as DNA, the CDR3 is TGCGCCAGCAGTGAGTCGATGTTAAGCGGGGGGGCTAATTCCTACGAGCAGTACTTC. It specifies CASSESMLSGGANSYEQYF.

The chain recombines TRBV9 with TRBJ2-2, with 7 bases aligning to TRBD2. The CDR3 has 16 residues. V gave up 0 bases and J gave up 1 base; unmatched junction bases: 3. Germline loops: CDR1 SGDLS, CDR2 YYNGEE. The CDR3 DNA reads as TGTGCCAGCAGCGTAGGGTTAGCGGGGAACACCGGGGAGCTGTTTTTT. Its translation: CASSVGLAGNTGELFF.

CDR3 nucleotide sequence: TGTGCCAGAATTGGAGCCGGGACAGGGTTCAATGAGCAGTTCTTC. It codes for CARIGAGTGFNEQFF. V usage is TRBV3-1 (or the pseudogene TRBV3-2) and J usage is TRBJ2-1; 9 nucleotides line up with TRBD1. In germline, CDR1 is LGHDT, CDR2 YNNKEL (reference sequence). This CDR3 is built from 15 residues. The V gene end was trimmed by 9 bases and the J gene end by 6 bases; junction bases not matched to a gene: 12.

This clone has a handful of counts. The chain links TRBV9 to TRBJ1-1; no firm D call. Trimming removed 3 bases from V and 2 bases from J, with 8 bases in between. Germline V lookup: CDR1 SGDLS, CDR2 YYNGEE. The CDR3 length is 13 residues. The CDR3 sequence: CASSALLNTEAFF. The CDR3 DNA sequence: TGTGCCAGCAGCGCTCTATTAAACACTGAAGCTTTCTTT.

This rearrangement joins TRBV5-1 to TRBJ2-3, with 8 bases that match TRBD1. Trimming at V came to 5 bases and at J to 0 bases, leaving 5 bases not matched to a gene. Looked up from germline, CDR1 is SGHRS and CDR2 is YFSETQ. The CDR3 totals 15 residues. The CDR3 here is CASSLTGASTDTQYF. DNA of the CDR3: TGCGCCAGCAGTTTGACAGGGGCCAGCACAGATACGCAGTATTTT.

This chain uses TRBV7-9 with TRBJ2-7; D may be TRBD1 (5 bases). This CDR3 has 15 amino acids. Trimming left V 4 bases short and J 2 bases short, with 15 bases between. Germline CDR1 reads SEHNR; CDR2 reads FQNEAQ (reference sequence). CDR3 bases: TGTGCCAGCAGCTCTGGGGCAGGCGAAACCTACGAGCAGTACTTC. This gives the protein CASSSGAGETYEQYF.

This chain links TRBV20-1 with TRBJ1-6, with unresolved D. The CDR3 contains 17 residues. Germline V gene lookup returns CDR1 DFQATT and CDR2 SNEGSKA (reference sequence). V was trimmed by 3 bases and J by 6 bases, leaving 21 bases between them. The CDR3 region has the DNA TGCAGTGCTAGTGACCTGGAGGGCCCCTTTATTAATTCACCCCTCCACTTT. Its protein is CSASDLEGPFINSPLHF.

The J gene is TRBJ1-4, the V gene TRBV7-9; 9 nucleotides match TRBD1. Germline V gene data show CDR1 as SEHNR and CDR2 as FQNEAQ (reference sequence). This CDR3 comprises 14 residues. Trimming removed 4 bases from V and 17 bases from J; junction bases left unmatched: 14. The CDR3 DNA sequence: TGTGCCAGCAGCTCCAGTCCCGGGACAGGGTTAGAATTTTTT. Protein: CASSSSPGTGLEFF.

The V call is TRBV6-4, the J call TRBJ2-3; tentatively, D is TRBD1 (6 bases). This CDR3 contains 15 residues. Trimming took 6 bases from V and 1 from J, leaving 14 bases between them. Germline V CDR1 and CDR2: MRHNA, SNTAGT. CDR3 amino acids: CASSLQGTGTDTQYF. CDR3 DNA: TGTGCCAGCAGCCTACAGGGAACGGGCACAGATACGCAGTATTTT.

Note on this clone: At one boundary the junction diverges from the germline segment, which might be a read error. The chain is built from TRBV7-2 and TRBJ1-5, with D possibly matching TRBD1 (6 bases). From germline, CDR1 is SGHTA and CDR2 FQGNSA. This CDR3 has 15 residues. The CDR3 DNA reads as TGTGCCAGCAGTTTAGATGGGGGGGCTGATCAGCCCCAGCATTTT. Amino acids: CASSLDGGADQPQHF. The full variable domain, in which reference TRBV7-2 and TRBJ1-5 provide the parts outside the CDR3, is GAGVSQSPSNKVTEKGKDVELRCDPISGHTALYWYRQSLGQGLEFLIYFQGNSAPDKSGLPSDRFSAERTGGSVSTLTIQRTQQEDSAVYLCASSLDGGADQPQHFGDGTRLSIL.

This chain joins TRBV4-3 and TRBJ1-2; tentatively, D is TRBD1 (6 bases). Trimming stripped 1 base from V and 0 bases from J, with 9 bases between. CDR3 length equals 15 residues. CDR1 and CDR2 (germline): LGHNA, YSLEER. The CDR3 sequence is CASSQAGTTNYGYTF. The CDR3 nucleotides read TGCGCCAGCAGCCAAGCCGGGACAACTAACTATGGCTACACCTTC.

V is TRBV7-6 and J is TRBJ1-4; unclear D gene. The V gene lost 5 bases and the J gene lost 0 bases, with 10 bases spanning the gap. There are 15 residues in the CDR3. Looked up from germline, CDR1 is SGHVS and CDR2 is FNYEAQ. Here the CDR3 reads CASSHEPATNEKLFF. The CDR3 nucleotides read TGTGCCAGCAGCCATGAGCCCGCAACTAATGAAAAACTGTTTTTT. The variable domain in full, with the rest retrieved from reference TRBV7-6 and TRBJ1-4, is GAGVSQSPRYKVTKRGQDVALRCDPISGHVSLYWYRQALGQGPEFLTYFNYEAQQDKSGLPNDRFSAERPEGSISTLTIQRTEQRDSAMYRCASSHEPATNEKLFFGSGTQLSVL.

The chain carries TRBV6-4 and TRBJ1-1; 7 bases are a match to TRBD1. The V gene end was trimmed by 3 bases and the J gene end by 3 bases; junction bases not matched to a gene: 7. The CDR3 spans 15 residues. Germline V CDR1 and CDR2: MRHNA, SNTAGT. The CDR3 spells CASSEDRVLDTEAFF. The CDR3 DNA sequence: TGTGCCAGCAGTGAAGACAGGGTGTTGGACACTGAAGCTTTCTTT.